Each of the 12 T cell receptor beta chains below was sequenced from the same sample in a study of T cell repertoires in cytomegalovirus infection. MiXCR, run by TCRdb on the reads, gives a single entry per CDR3 protein. The repertoire includes about 140,000 distinct CDR3 sequences, about 6.5% of them detected once, and roughly 18% sits in the top ten. What was sequenced was PBMCs. The receptors shown here come from a human donor in good health (CMV status not recorded). Some clones in this sample may be carry-over from other donors' samples.

With respect to this clonotype: A much larger clone is a single base away; this may be a read error. The chain links TRBV20-1 to TRBJ2-2; the match to TRBD1 covers 10 bases. The length of the CDR3 is 13 residues. Germline CDR1 DFQATT, CDR2 SNEGSKA (reference sequence). CDR3 DNA: TGCGGTCTCGACAGGGGGCAGGCCGGGGAGCTGTTTTTT. Its protein is CGLDRGQAGELFF.

The chain carries TRBV2 and TRBJ1-5; no firm D call. Looked up from germline, CDR1 is SNHLY and CDR2 is FYNNEI. The V and J ends lost 8 bases and 9 bases respectively, with 14 bases between them. The CDR3 sequence is 12 residues long. The CDR3 loop is CASHLLGGPQHF. CDR3 in DNA: TGTGCCAGCCACCTACTTGGTGGGCCCCAGCATTTT.

This clonotype was recorded a few times. V gene TRBV7-2 combines with J gene TRBJ1-5, with a weak D call TRBD1 (5 bases). In germline, CDR1 is SGHTA, CDR2 FQGNSA. V gave up 5 bases and J gave up 5 bases, with 10 bases separating them. The CDR3 length is 13 residues. The DNA for the CDR3 is TGTGCCAGCAGCGGACATTCCGATCAGCCCCAGCATTTT. It yields the protein CASSGHSDQPQHF.

The table lists this clonotype with many counts. The chain carries TRBV7-9 and TRBJ2-7, with TRBD1 identical over 8 bases. The CDR3 is 14 amino acids. CDR1 SEHNR and CDR2 FQNEAQ come from the germline V gene (reference sequence). V gave up 3 bases and J gave up 2 bases; unmatched junction bases: 3. DNA for the CDR3: TGTGCCAGCAGCTTTGGGACAGGCGCCTACGAGCAGTACTTC. Residues: CASSFGTGAYEQYF.

This clonotype occurred many times. This rearrangement joins TRBV29-1 to TRBJ1-1; D perhaps matches TRBD1 (5 bases). The germline V and J ends were trimmed by 3 bases and 1 base, with 9 bases remaining between them. This CDR3 spans 13 amino acids. Germline loops: CDR1 SQVTM, CDR2 ANQGSEA. The chain's CDR3 is CSVEQTANTEAFF. CDR3 nucleotides: TGCAGCGTTGAGCAGACAGCGAACACTGAAGCTTTCTTT.

The sample holds many counts of this clonotype. The chain carries TRBV7-2 and TRBJ2-7; D unresolved. The CDR3 loop spans 13 amino acids. V lost 0 bases, J lost 2 bases, and 5 bases lay in between. From germline, CDR1 is SGHTA and CDR2 FQGNSA. CDR3 nucleotides: TGTGCCAGCAGCTTAGCCAATCCCTACGAGCAGTACTTC. It specifies CASSLANPYEQYF.

The chain carries TRBV20-1 and TRBJ2-3, with 7 positions matching TRBD2. The J segment lost 6 bases and the V segment lost 0 bases, leaving 15 bases of the junction unmatched. The CDR3 has 17 residues. Germline V lookup: CDR1 DFQATT, CDR2 SNEGSKA (reference sequence). The CDR3 region is CSARDLDMGTTADTQYF. The CDR3 DNA is TGCAGTGCTAGAGATCTAGATATGGGGACTACCGCCGATACGCAGTATTTT.

This clonotype was detected ten times or more. An end of the junction differs from the germline gene, which may be a read error. The chain links TRBV7-2 to TRBJ2-5; TRBD2 is a possible D gene (6 bases). Germline loops: CDR1 SGHTA, CDR2 FQGNSA. This CDR3 has 16 residues. Written as DNA, the CDR3 is TGTGCCAGCAGCCTAGCGACTTCGCGGGGCCAAGAGACCCAGTACTTC. As protein: CASSLATSRGQETQYF.

This clonotype has at least ten counts. The CDR3 protein is CASSLTFGGGNEQFF. CDR3 sequence (DNA): TGTGCCAGCAGCTTAACGTTCGGGGGCGGCAATGAGCAGTTCTTC. The J gene is TRBJ2-1, the V gene TRBV7-3; either TRBD1 or TRBD2 may supply D (6 bases each). V dropped 0 bases and J dropped 6 bases, with 12 bases sitting between them. The CDR3 covers 15 residues. Germline CDR1 reads SGHTA; CDR2 reads FQGTGA.

This clonotype was recorded once. The chain uses TRBV6-2 or TRBV6-3 and TRBJ2-2; tentative D call: TRBD1 (5 bases). The germline CDR1 and CDR2 sequences are MNHEY and SVGEGT. CDR3 length: 12 amino acids. V was clipped by 8 bases and J by 6 bases, with 10 bases between them. In nucleotides, the CDR3 is TGTGCCAGCGGCAGGGTGGCCGGGGAGCTGTTTTTT. This codes for CASGRVAGELFF.

This clonotype was seen ten or more times. The genes are TRBV7-2 and TRBJ1-1; 8 positions agree with TRBD1. The V segment lost 5 bases and the J segment 4 bases; nucleotides outside the gene matches: 6. Germline V lookup: CDR1 SGHTA, CDR2 FQGNSA. CDR3 length equals 14 residues. The CDR3 spells CASSVDRGSTEAFF. The CDR3 DNA follows: TGTGCCAGCAGCGTTGACAGGGGAAGCACTGAAGCTTTCTTT.

This clonotype was detected many times. V usage is TRBV7-6 and J usage is TRBJ2-7; 14 nucleotides match TRBD2. Per the germline V gene, CDR1 is SGHVS and CDR2 is FNYEAQ. V gave up 5 bases and J gave up 7 bases; unmatched junction bases: 7. There are 15 residues in the CDR3. CDR3 residues: CASSPGTSGGGEQYF. The CDR3 bases are TGTGCCAGCAGCCCCGGGACTAGCGGGGGCGGAGAGCAGTACTTC.